This TCR beta chain was sequenced during a study of CD8 T cells in Susac syndrome. Notes on the study in general: The study's TCR sequencing and HLA analysis covered a relatively small number of individuals, and the study acknowledged this.

Note on this clonotype: Its specificity is not known.

Germline V gene sequence: CDR1 SEHNR, CDR2 FQNEAQ (reference sequence). Trimming shortened V by 5 bases and J by 0 bases, and 5 bases separated the two germline ends. The CDR3 loop spans 14 amino acids. Peripheral blood CD8+ and CD4+ T cells were profiled by TCR beta sequencing. Negative magnetic isolation gave CD8+ and CD4+ cells; FACS enriched CD8+ TEMRA. An input of about 0.5 to 1 ug of RNA was subjected to reverse transcription using random hexamers. Coverage of TCR beta CDR3 amplification by immunoSEQ multiplex PCR extended to 54 Vbeta and 13 Jbeta. In TCRdb, the immunoSEQ multiplex PCR reads were re-called with MiXCR into one record per CDR3 protein. Counted here are about 57,000 distinct CDR3 sequences, 90% to 95% occurring once; the ten biggest clones make up 0.4% to 0.65%.

The TCR sequence derives from a human donor with multiple sclerosis. The sample taken for sequencing was CD8+ T cells from PBMCs. The chain joins TRBV7-9 to TRBJ2-6; no clear D gene. CDR3 in DNA: TGTGCCAGCAGCCCCGTCTCTGGGGCCAACGTCCTGACTTTC. Amino acids: CASSPVSGANVLTF.